The 2 T cell receptor beta chains presented below share a single source sample, sequenced in a study of shared clonotypes between healthy human individuals. This table comes from immunoSEQ multiplex PCR, and its TCRdb copy is limited to in-frame clones, with some not included. Of some 630,000 clones in the sample, 72% are singletons; the top ten hold around 1.8%. Sequencing was done on a sample of memory CD4+ T cells sorted from blood. Described subset: CD45RA-negative fraction. These receptors all stem from a woman between 25 and 40 years old in good health.

The chain combines TRBV28 with TRBJ2-1; 7 bases align to TRBD2. CDR3 length equals 17 residues. Germline V gene data show CDR1 as MDHEN and CDR2 as SYDVKM. V was pared by 0 bases and J by 9 bases, with 14 bases of the junction left unmatched. As DNA, the CDR3 is TGTGCCAGCAGTTTATGGTCTCGAGGACTAGTCCCCGGTGAGCAGTTCTTC. It translates to CASSLWSRGLVPGEQFF.

This rearrangement joins TRBV11-2 to TRBJ2-7; D assignment may be TRBD1 or TRBD2 (5 bases each). The CDR3 has 16 amino acids. The germline CDR1 and CDR2 sequences are SGHAT and FQNNGV. Trimming left V 2 bases short and J 2 bases short, with 16 bases between. This CDR3 is CASSLTGRTGTYEQYF. CDR3 in DNA: TGTGCCAGCAGCTTAACAGGCAGGACGGGAACCTACGAGCAGTACTTC.